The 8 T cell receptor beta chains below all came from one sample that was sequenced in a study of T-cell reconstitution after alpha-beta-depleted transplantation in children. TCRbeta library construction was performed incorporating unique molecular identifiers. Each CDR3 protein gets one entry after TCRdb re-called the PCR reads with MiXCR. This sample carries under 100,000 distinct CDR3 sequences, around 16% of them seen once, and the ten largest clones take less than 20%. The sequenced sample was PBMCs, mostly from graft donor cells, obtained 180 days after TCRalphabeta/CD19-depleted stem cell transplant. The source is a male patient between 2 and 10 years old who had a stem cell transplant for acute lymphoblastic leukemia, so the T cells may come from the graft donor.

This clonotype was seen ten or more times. CDR3 sequence reads: CASSFKGLSSYEQYF. In DNA form, the CDR3 reads TGTGCCAGCAGTTTTAAGGGTCTTAGCTCCTACGAGCAGTACTTC. The chain recombines TRBV27 with TRBJ2-7, with D unclear. CDR3 length equals 15 residues. Germline V gives CDR1 MNHEY, CDR2 SMNVEV (reference sequence). V dropped 3 bases and J dropped 0 bases, with 12 bases sitting between them.

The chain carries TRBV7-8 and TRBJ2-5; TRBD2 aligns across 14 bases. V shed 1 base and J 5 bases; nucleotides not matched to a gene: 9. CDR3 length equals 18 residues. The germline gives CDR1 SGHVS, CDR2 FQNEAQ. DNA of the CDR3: TGTGCCAGCAGCTTAGGACTAGCGGGGGGGTCAGGTTTTGAGACCCAGTACTTC. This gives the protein CASSLGLAGGSGFETQYF. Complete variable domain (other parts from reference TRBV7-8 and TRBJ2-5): GAGVSQSPRYKVAKRGQDVALRCDPISGHVSLFWYQQALGQGPEFLTYFQNEAQLDKSGLPSDRFFAERPEGSVSTLKIQRTQQEDSAVYLCASSLGLAGGSGFETQYFGPGTRLLVL.

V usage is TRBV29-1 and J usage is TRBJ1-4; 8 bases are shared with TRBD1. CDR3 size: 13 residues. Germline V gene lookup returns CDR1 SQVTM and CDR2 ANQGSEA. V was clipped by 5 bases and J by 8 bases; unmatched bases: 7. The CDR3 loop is CSVTTGDEEKLFF. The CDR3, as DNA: TGCAGCGTTACGACAGGGGATGAGGAAAAACTGTTTTTT.

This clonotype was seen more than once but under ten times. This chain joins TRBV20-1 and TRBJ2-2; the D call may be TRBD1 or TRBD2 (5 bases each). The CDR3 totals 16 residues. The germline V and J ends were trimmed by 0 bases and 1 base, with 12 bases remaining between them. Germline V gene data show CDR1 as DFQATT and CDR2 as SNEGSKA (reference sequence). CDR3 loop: CSARDSGTVNTGELFF. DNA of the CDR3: TGCAGTGCTAGAGATTCGGGGACCGTGAACACCGGGGAGCTGTTTTTT.

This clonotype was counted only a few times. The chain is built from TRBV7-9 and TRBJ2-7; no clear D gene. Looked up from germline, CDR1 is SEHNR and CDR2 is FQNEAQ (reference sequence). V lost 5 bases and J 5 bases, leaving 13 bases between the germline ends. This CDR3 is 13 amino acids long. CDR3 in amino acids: CASSHPMGHEQYF. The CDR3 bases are TGTGCCAGCAGCCACCCAATGGGCCACGAGCAGTACTTC.

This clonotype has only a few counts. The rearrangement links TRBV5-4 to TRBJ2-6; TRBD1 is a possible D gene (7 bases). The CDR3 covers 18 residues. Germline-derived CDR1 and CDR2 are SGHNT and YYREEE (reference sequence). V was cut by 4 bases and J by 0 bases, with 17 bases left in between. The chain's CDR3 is CASSGGGQIISGANVLTF. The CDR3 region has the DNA TGTGCCAGCAGCGGAGGGGGACAGATTATCTCTGGGGCCAACGTCCTGACTTTC.

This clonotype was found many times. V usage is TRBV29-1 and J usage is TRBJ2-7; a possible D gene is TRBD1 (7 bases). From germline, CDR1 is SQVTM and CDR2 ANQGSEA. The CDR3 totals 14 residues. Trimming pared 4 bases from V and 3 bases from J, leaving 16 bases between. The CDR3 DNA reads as TGCAGCGTTGGCGGCAGGGGGGCTCTCTACGAGCAGTACTTC. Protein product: CSVGGRGALYEQYF.

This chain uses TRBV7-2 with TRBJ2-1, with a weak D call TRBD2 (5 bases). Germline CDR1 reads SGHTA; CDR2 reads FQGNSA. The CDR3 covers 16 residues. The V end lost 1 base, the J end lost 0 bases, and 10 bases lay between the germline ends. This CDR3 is CASSLGRGLSYNEQFF. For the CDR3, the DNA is TGTGCCAGCAGCTTAGGGAGAGGACTCTCCTACAATGAGCAGTTCTTC.